This TCR beta chain was profiled in a study of cytomegalovirus exposure and HLA in healthy donors. Findings of the study overall: A cluster of highly shared sequence variants was likely a sequencing artifact.

This clone came up a few times. The target antigen is unknown. Researchers ran the PCR with 60 Vbeta and 13 Jbeta primers. Only in-frame clones appear in the TCRdb table, and some are missing; sequencing was by immunoSEQ multiplex PCR. Here the sample spans over 150,000 clones, 80% being singletons. Specimen: PBMCs. The source of this sequence is a man aged 25 to 40 in good health and CMV-seropositive.

CDR3: CASSRQVGNEKLFF. The DNA for the CDR3 is TGTGCCAGTAGTAGACAGGTTGGGAATGAAAAACTGTTTTTT. The gene calls are TRBV19 and TRBJ1-4; perhaps TRBD1 as D (6 bases). CDR3 length: 14 amino acids. Per the germline V gene, CDR1 is LNHDA and CDR2 is SQIVND (reference sequence). V was cut by 4 bases and J by 5 bases, with 11 bases left in between.